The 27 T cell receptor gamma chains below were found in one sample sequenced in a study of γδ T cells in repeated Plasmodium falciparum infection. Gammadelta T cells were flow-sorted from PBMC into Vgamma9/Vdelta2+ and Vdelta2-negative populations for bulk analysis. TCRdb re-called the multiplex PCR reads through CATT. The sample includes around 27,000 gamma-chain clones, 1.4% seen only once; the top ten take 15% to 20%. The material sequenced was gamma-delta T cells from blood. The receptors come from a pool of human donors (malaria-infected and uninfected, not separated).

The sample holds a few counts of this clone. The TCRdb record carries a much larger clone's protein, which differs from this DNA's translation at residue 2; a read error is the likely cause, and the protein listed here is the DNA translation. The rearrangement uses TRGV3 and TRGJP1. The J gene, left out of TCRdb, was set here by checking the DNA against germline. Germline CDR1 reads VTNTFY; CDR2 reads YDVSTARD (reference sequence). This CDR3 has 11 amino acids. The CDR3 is CTTWGIWFKIF. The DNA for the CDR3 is TGTACCACCTGGGGAATTTGGTTCAAGATATTT.

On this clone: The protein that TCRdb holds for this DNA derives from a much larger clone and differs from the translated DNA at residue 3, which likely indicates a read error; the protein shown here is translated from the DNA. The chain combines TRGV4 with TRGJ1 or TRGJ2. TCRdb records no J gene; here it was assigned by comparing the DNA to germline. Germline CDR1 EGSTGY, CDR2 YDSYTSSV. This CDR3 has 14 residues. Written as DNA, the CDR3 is TGTGCCGCCTGGGATCCTTTCCGGTATTCTAAGAAACTCTTT. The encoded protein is CAAWDPFRYSKKLF.

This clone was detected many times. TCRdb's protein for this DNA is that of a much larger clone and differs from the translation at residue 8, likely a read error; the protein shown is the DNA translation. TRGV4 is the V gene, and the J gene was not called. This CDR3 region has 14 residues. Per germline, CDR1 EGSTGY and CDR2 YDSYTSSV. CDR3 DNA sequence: TGTGCCACCTGGGCCCTAGGAGGTTATTATAAGAGACTCTTT. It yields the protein CATWALGGYYKRLF.

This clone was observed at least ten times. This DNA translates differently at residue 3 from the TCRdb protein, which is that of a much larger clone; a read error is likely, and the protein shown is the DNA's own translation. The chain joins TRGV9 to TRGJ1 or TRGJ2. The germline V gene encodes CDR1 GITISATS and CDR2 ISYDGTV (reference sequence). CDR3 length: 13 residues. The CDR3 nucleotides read TGTGCCTCGTGGGAGGGGAATTATTATAAGAAACTCTTT. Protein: CASWEGNYYKKLF.

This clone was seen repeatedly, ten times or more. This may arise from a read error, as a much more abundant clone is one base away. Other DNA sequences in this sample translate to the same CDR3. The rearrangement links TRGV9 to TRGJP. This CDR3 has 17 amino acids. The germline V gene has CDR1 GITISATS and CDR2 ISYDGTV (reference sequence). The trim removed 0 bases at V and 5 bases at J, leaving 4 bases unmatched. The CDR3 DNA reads TGTGCCTTGTGGGAGGTGCAAAAAGAGTTGGGCAAAAAAATCAAGGTATTT. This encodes CALWEVQKELGKKIKVF.

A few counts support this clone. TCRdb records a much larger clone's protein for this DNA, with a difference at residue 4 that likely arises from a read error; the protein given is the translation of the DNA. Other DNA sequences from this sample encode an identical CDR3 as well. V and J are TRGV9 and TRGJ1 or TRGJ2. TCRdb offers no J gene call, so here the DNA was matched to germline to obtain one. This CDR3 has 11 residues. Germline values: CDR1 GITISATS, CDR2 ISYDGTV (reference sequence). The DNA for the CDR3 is TGTGCCTTGAGGGAGGTGGACGAGAAACTCTTT. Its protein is CALREVDEKLF.

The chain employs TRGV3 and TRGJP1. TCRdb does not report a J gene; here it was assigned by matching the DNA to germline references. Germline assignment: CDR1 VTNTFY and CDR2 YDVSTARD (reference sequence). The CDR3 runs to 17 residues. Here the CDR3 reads CAPGTGFGDTTGWFKIF. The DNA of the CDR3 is TGTGCACCTGGGACAGGCTTCGGCGATACCACTGGTTGGTTCAAGATATTT.

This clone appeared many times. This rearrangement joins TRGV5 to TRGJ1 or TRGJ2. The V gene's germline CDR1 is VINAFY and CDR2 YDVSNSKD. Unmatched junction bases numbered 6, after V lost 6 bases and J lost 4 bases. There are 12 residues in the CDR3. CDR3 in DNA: TGTGCCACCTGGAAGGGGTATTATAAGAAACTCTTT. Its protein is CATWKGYYKKLF.

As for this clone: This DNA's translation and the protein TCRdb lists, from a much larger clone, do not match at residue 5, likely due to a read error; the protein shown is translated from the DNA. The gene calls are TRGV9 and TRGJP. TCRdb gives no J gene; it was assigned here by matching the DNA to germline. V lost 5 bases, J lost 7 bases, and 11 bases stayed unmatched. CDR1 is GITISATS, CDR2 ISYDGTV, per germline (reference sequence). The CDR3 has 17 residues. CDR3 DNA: TGTGCCTTGTGGGGGGTTAAAGGGGAGTTGGGCAAAAAAATCAAGGTATTT. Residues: CALWGVKGELGKKIKVF.

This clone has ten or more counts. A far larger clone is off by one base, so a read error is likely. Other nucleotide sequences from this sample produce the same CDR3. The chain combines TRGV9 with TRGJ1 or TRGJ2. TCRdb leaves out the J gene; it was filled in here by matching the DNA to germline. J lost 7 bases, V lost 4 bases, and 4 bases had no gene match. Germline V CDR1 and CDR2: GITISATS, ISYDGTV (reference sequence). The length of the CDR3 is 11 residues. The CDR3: CALWEGYKKLF. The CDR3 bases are TGTGCCTTGTGGGAAGGCTATAAGAAACTCTTT.

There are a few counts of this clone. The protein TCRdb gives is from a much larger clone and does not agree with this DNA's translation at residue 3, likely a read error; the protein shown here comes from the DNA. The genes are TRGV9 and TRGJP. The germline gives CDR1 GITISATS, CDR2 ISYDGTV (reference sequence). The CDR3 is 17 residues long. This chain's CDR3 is CASWDRIRELGKKIKVF. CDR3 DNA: TGTGCCTCGTGGGACCGAATCAGAGAGTTGGGCAAAAAAATCAAGGTATTT.

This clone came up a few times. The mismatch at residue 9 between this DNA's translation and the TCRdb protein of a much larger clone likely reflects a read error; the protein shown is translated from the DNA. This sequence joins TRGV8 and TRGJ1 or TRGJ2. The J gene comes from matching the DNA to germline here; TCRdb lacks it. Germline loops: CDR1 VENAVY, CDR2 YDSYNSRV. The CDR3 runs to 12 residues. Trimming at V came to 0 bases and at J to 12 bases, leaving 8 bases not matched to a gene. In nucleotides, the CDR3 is TGTGCCACCTGGGATAGGCCGTGGAGGAAACTCTTT. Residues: CATWDRPWRKLF.

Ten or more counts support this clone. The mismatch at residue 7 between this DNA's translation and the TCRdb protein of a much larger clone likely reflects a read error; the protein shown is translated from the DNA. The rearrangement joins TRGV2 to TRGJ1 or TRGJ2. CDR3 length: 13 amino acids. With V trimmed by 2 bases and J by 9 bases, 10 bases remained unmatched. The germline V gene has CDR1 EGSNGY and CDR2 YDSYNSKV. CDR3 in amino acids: CATWDVRPLKKLF. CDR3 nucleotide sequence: TGTGCCACCTGGGACGTGAGACCACTTAAGAAACTCTTT.

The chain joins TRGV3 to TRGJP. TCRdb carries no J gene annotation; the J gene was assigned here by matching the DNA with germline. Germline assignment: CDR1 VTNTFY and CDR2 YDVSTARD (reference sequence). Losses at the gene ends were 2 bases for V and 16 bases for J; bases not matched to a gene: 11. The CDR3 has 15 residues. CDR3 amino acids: CATWDKSWAKKIKVF. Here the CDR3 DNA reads TGTGCCACCTGGGACAAGAGTTGGGCAAAAAAAATCAAGGTATTT.

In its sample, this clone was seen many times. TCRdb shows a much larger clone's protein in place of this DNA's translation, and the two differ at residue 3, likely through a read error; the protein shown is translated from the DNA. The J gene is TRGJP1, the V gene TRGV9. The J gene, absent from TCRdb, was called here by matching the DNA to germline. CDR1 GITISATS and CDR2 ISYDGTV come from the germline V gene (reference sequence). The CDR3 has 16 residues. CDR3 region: CASWEVLPTTGWFKIF. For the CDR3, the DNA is TGTGCCTCGTGGGAGGTGCTCCCTACCACTGGTTGGTTCAAGATATTT.

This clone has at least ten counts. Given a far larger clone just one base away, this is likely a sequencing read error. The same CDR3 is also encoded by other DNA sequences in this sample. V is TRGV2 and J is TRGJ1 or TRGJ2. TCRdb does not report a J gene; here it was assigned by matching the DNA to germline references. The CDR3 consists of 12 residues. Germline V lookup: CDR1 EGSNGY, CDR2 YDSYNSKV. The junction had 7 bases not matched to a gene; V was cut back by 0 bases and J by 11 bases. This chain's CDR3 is CATWDGGHEKLF. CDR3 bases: TGTGCCACCTGGGACGGGGGGCATGAGAAACTCTTT.

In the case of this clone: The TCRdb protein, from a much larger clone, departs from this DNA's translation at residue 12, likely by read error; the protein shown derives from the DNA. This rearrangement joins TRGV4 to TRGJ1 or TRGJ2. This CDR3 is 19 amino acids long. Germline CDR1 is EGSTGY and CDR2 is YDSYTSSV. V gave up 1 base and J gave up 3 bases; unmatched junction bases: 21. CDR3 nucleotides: TGTGCCACCTGGGATGGACTAGAGTGGATGCACGAGTCTTATTATAAGAAACTCTTT. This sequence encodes CATWDGLEWMHESYYKKLF.

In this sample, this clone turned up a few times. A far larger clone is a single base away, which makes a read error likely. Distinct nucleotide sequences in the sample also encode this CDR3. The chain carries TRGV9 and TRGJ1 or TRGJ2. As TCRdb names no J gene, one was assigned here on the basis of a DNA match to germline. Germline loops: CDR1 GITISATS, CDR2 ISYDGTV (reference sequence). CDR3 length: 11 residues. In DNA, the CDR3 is TGCGCCTTGTGGGAGCCCATAAAGAAACTCTTT. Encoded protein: CALWEPIKKLF.

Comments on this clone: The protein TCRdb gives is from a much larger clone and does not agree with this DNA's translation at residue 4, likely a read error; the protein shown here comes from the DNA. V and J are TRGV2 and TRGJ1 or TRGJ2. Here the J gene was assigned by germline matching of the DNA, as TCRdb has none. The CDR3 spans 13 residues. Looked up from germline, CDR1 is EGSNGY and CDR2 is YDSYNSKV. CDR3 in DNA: TGTGCCACCCGGGACGGGCGAGTTGGAAAGAAACTCTTT. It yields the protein CATRDGRVGKKLF.

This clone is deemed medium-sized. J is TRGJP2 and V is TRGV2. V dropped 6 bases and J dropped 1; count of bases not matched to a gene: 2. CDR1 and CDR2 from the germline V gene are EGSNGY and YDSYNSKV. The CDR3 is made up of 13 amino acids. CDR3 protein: CATWSSSDWIKTF. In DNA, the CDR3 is TGTGCCACCTGGAGTAGTAGTGATTGGATCAAGACGTTT.

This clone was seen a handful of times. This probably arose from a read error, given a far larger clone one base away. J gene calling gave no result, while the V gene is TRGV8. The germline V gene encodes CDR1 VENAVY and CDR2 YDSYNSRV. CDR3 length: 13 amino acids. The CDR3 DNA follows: TGTGCCACCTGGGATATCGGTTATTATAAGAAGCTCTTT. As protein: CATWDIGYYKKLF.

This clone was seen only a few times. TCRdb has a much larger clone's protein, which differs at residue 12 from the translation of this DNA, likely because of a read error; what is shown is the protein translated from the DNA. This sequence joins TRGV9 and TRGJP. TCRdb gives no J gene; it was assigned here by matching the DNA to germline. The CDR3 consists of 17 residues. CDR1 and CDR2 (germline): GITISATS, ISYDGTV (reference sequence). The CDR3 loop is CALWEVWRELGRKIKVF. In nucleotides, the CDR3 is TGTGCCTTGTGGGAGGTGTGGCGAGAGTTGGGCAGAAAAATCAAGGTATTT.

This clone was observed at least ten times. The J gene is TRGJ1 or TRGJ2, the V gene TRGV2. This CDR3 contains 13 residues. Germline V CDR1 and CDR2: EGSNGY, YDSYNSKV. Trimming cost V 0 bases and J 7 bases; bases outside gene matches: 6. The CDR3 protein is CATWDGLRYKKLF. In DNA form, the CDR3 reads TGTGCCACCTGGGACGGGCTGCGGTATAAGAAACTCTTT.

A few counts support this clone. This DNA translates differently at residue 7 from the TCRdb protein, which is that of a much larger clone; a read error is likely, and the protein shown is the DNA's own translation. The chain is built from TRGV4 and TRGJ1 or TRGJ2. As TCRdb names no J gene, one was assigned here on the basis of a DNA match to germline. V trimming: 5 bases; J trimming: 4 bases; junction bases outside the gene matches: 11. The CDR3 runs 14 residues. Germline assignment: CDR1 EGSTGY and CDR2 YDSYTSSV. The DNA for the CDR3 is TGTGCCACCTGGGCCACCGAGAAATATTATAAGAAACTCTTT. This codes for CATWATEKYYKKLF.

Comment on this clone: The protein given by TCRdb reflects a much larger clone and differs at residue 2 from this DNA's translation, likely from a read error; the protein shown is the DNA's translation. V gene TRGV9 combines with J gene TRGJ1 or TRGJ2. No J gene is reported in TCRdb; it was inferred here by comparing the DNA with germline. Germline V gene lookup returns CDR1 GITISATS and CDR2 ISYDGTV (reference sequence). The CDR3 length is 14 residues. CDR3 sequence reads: CTLWEPEDYYKKLF. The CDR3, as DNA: TGTACCTTGTGGGAGCCGGAGGATTATTATAAGAAACTCTTT.

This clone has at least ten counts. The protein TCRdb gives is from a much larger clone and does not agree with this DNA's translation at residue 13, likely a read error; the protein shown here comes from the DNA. CDR3 in amino acids: CALWQVSRQELGEKIKVF. CDR3 bases: TGTGCCTTGTGGCAGGTGAGCCGGCAAGAGTTGGGCGAAAAAATCAAGGTATTT. V usage is TRGV9 and J usage is TRGJP. Since TCRdb gives no J gene, matching the DNA to germline was used here to assign it. CDR3 length: 18 residues. Germline CDR1 and CDR2: GITISATS and ISYDGTV (reference sequence).

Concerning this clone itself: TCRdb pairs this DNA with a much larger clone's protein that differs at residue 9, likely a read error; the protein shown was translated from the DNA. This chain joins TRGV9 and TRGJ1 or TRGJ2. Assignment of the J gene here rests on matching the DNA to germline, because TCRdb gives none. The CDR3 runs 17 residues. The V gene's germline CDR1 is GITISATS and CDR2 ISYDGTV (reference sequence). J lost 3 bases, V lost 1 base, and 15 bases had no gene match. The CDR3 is CALWEVTLLDIYYKKLF. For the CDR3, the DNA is TGTGCCTTGTGGGAGGTCACTCTGTTGGACATTTATTATAAGAAACTCTTT.